Following are 30 T cell receptor beta chains from one sample sequenced in a study of shared clonotypes between healthy human individuals. Sequencing used immunoSEQ multiplex PCR; TCRdb keeps in-frame clones, though not all of them. The sample consists of roughly 2.5 million clones, just over 90% of them appearing once. The sample taken for sequencing was naive CD4+ T cells sorted from blood. The subset: CD45RA+ positively selected. The receptors stem from a man between 18 and 29 years old in good health.

This clone was observed a single time. The chain is built from TRBV6-5 and TRBJ2-7; 9 nucleotides agree with TRBD1. The junction had 8 bases not matched to a gene; V was cut back by 10 bases and J by 4 bases. Looked up from germline, CDR1 is MNHEY and CDR2 is SVGAGI. This CDR3 has 13 amino acids. The CDR3 nucleotides read TGTGCCACCCGGGGGACAGGGTCGTACGAGCAGTACTTC. Translated, it gives CATRGTGSYEQYF.

This clone came up once. J is TRBJ2-5 and V is TRBV7-9, with 8 bases fitting TRBD2. J was trimmed by 4 bases and V by 4 bases; bases with no gene match: 11. This CDR3 is built from 16 residues. Per germline, CDR1 SEHNR and CDR2 FQNEAQ (reference sequence). CDR3 in amino acids: CASSSGTGGPGETQYF. In nucleotides, the CDR3 is TGTGCCAGCAGCTCAGGCACGGGGGGGCCAGGAGAGACCCAGTACTTC. The full variable domain, in which reference TRBV7-9 and TRBJ2-5 provide the parts outside the CDR3, is DTGVSQNPRHKITKRGQNVTFRCDPISEHNRLYWYRQTLGQGPEFLTYFQNEAQLEKSRLLSDRFSAERPKGSFSTLEIQRTEQGDSAMYLCASSSGTGGPGETQYFGPGTRLLVL.

This chain joins TRBV19 and TRBJ1-5; 7 positions match TRBD1. CDR1 and CDR2 (germline): LNHDA, SQIVND (reference sequence). CDR3 size: 16 residues. The J segment lost 2 bases and the V segment lost 5 bases, leaving 9 bases of the junction unmatched. In DNA, the CDR3 is TGTGCCAGTAGTTCGCCGACAGGGAAGGGCAATCAGCCCCAGCATTTT. Protein sequence: CASSSPTGKGNQPQHF.

CDR3 sequence: CASSKTGEYQETQYF. CDR3 sequence (DNA): TGTGCCAGCAGCAAGACAGGGGAGTACCAAGAGACCCAGTACTTC. The chain links TRBV6-6 to TRBJ2-5, with TRBD1 matching over 8 bases. The CDR3 consists of 15 residues. Unmatched junction bases numbered 6, after V lost 6 bases and J lost 0 bases. The germline gives CDR1 MNHNY, CDR2 SVGAGI (reference sequence).

Points on this clone: This same CDR3 is encoded by further DNA sequences in the sample. The V call is TRBV7-2, the J call TRBJ2-5; maybe TRBD2 (5 bases). CDR3 length: 13 amino acids. Looked up from germline, CDR1 is SGHTA and CDR2 is FQGNSA. With 5 bases removed from V and 1 base from J, the gap between germline ends came to 8 bases. The CDR3 nucleotides read TGTGCCAGCAGCCCGGGGTCCCAAGAGACCCAGTACTTC. Translating gives CASSPGSQETQYF.

V is TRBV9 and J is TRBJ2-5; TRBD2 agrees at 11 bases. Germline V gene lookup returns CDR1 SGDLS and CDR2 YYNGEE. Trimming removed 4 bases from V and 0 bases from J; junction bases left unmatched: 2. The CDR3 is made up of 15 amino acids. For the CDR3, the DNA is TGTGCCAGCAGCTGGGGACTAGCGGACCAAGAGACCCAGTACTTC. Translation: CASSWGLADQETQYF.

This clone occurred once. This chain joins TRBV5-1 and TRBJ2-3; TRBD1 matches 9 bases. V shed 4 bases, J shed 0 bases, and the junction held 3 bases outside the gene matches. The length of the CDR3 is 15 residues. CDR1 and CDR2 (germline): SGHRS, YFSETQ. The CDR3 is CASSRTGESTDTQYF. The CDR3 DNA reads as TGCGCCAGCAGCAGGACAGGGGAAAGCACAGATACGCAGTATTTT.

In DNA form, the CDR3 reads TGTGCCAGCAGCTTAAGTGGGACAGTTCCTTCGCAAGAGACCCAGTACTTC. Translation: CASSLSGTVPSQETQYF. The J gene is TRBJ2-5, the V gene TRBV7-9, with 7 bases aligning to TRBD1. Germline trimming cut 2 bases from V and 2 bases from J; bases unmatched to any gene: 11. This CDR3 spans 17 amino acids. From germline, CDR1 is SEHNR and CDR2 FQNEAQ (reference sequence). Full variable domain (outside the CDR3, taken from reference TRBV7-9 and TRBJ2-5): DTGVSQNPRHKITKRGQNVTFRCDPISEHNRLYWYRQTLGQGPEFLTYFQNEAQLEKSRLLSDRFSAERPKGSFSTLEIQRTEQGDSAMYLCASSLSGTVPSQETQYFGPGTRLLVL.

The chain recombines TRBV6-1 with TRBJ2-5; 8 bases agree with TRBD1. J lost 1 base, V lost 1 base, and 2 bases had no gene match. Per the germline V gene, CDR1 is MNHNS and CDR2 is SASEGT. The length of the CDR3 is 15 residues. The chain's CDR3 is CASSEVGQAQETQYF. CDR3 nucleotides: TGTGCCAGCAGTGAAGTGGGACAGGCCCAAGAGACCCAGTACTTC.

The rearrangement joins TRBV7-6 to TRBJ1-5; no definite D call. Looked up from germline, CDR1 is SGHVS and CDR2 is FNYEAQ. V was cut by 5 bases and J by 7 bases, with 12 bases left in between. This CDR3 is 13 amino acids long. CDR3 sequence (DNA): TGTGCCAGCAGCGGACCGGGTCACCAGCCCCAGCATTTT. Protein product: CASSGPGHQPQHF.

This clone was detected only once. V and J are TRBV5-6 and TRBJ2-1, with 8 bases identical to TRBD2. The CDR3 is 15 amino acids. Germline loops: CDR1 SGHDT, CDR2 YYEEEE. V gave up 4 bases and J gave up 0 bases; unmatched junction bases: 3. The CDR3 is CASSLLADSYNEQFF. The DNA for the CDR3 is TGTGCCAGCAGCCTACTAGCGGACTCCTACAATGAGCAGTTCTTC. The full variable domain, with the rest looked up from reference TRBV5-6 and TRBJ2-1, is DAGVTQSPTHLIKTRGQQVTLRCSPKSGHDTVSWYQQALGQGPQFIFQYYEEEERQRGNFPDRFSGHQFPNYSSELNVNALLLGDSALYLCASSLLADSYNEQFFGPGTRLTVL.

The CDR3 region has the DNA TGTGCCAGCACCGAGGGACTAGCGGACTACAATGAGCAGTTCTTC. It specifies CASTEGLADYNEQFF. The J gene is TRBJ2-1, the V gene TRBV9, with 11 bases that match TRBD2. With V trimmed by 6 bases and J by 3 bases, 5 bases remained unmatched. The CDR3 contains 15 residues. CDR1 and CDR2 (germline): SGDLS, YYNGEE. The complete variable domain, with remaining parts taken from reference TRBV9 and TRBJ2-1, reads DSGVTQTPKHLITATGQRVTLRCSPRSGDLSVYWYQQSLDQGLQFLIQYYNGEERAKGNILERFSAQQFPDLHSELNLSSLELGDSALYFCASTEGLADYNEQFFGPGTRLTVL.

The V and J genes are TRBV25-1 and TRBJ2-1; 8 positions match TRBD2. The CDR3 spans 16 residues. V trimming: 5 bases; J trimming: 6 bases; junction bases outside the gene matches: 12. The germline gives CDR1 MGHDK, CDR2 SYGVNS. CDR3 region: CASSRPGLVGGNEQFF. The DNA of the CDR3 is TGTGCCAGCAGTAGACCGGGACTAGTGGGCGGCAATGAGCAGTTCTTC.

The chain uses TRBV10-1 and TRBJ2-2; no firm D call. The germline V gene encodes CDR1 WNHNN and CDR2 SYGVQD (reference sequence). The germline V and J ends were trimmed by 2 bases and 3 bases, with 4 bases remaining between them. The CDR3 covers 13 residues. The CDR3 DNA follows: TGCGCCAGCAGTGAGGCTTACACCGGGGAGCTGTTTTTT. Its protein is CASSEAYTGELFF.

The rearrangement links TRBV18 to TRBJ2-5, with 7 bases fitting TRBD1. Germline loops: CDR1 KGHSH, CDR2 LQKENI. The ends lost 5 bases at V and 2 bases at J; junction bases unmatched: 8. This CDR3 comprises 15 residues. The CDR3 loop is CASSSLEGAQETQYF. CDR3 sequence (DNA): TGTGCCAGCTCATCCTTAGAGGGGGCTCAAGAGACCCAGTACTTC.

The chain links TRBV10-3 to TRBJ2-3; tentatively, D is TRBD2 (5 bases). Germline assignment: CDR1 ENHRY and CDR2 SYGVKD. The CDR3 is made up of 14 amino acids. V lost 10 bases and J lost 5, with 19 bases in between. The CDR3 DNA sequence: TGTGCCACCCGGTCCCCGACTACTGGAGATACGCAGTATTTT. Amino acid sequence: CATRSPTTGDTQYF.

V and J are TRBV21-1 and TRBJ2-1; the table gives TRBD2 as D, unverified against the DNA. TRBV21-1 is a known pseudogene. The CDR3 covers 15 residues. The CDR3 is CASAWTSGIYNEQFF. The DNA of the CDR3 is TGTGCCAGCGCCTGGACTAGCGGGATCTACAATGAGCAGTTCTTC.

The rearrangement uses TRBV28 and TRBJ1-5; D gene unclear. Per germline, CDR1 MDHEN and CDR2 SYDVKM. The CDR3 length is 13 residues. Trimming took 7 bases from V and 4 from J, leaving 11 bases between them. CDR3 loop: CASTIFRNQPQHF. In DNA, the CDR3 is TGTGCCAGCACCATTTTTAGGAATCAGCCCCAGCATTTT.

The count of this clone is one. The rearrangement uses TRBV28 and TRBJ2-5, with D possibly called TRBD1 or TRBD2 (5 bases each). The CDR3 length is 14 residues. Per germline, CDR1 MDHEN and CDR2 SYDVKM. Trimming stripped 6 bases from V and 5 bases from J, with 16 bases between. Here the CDR3 reads CASSPPGQEETQYF. The CDR3 DNA reads TGTGCCAGCAGCCCGCCGGGGCAGGAGGAGACCCAGTACTTC.

The J gene is TRBJ1-6, the V gene TRBV5-4; no definite D call. This CDR3 has 18 residues. Germline V gene lookup returns CDR1 SGHNT and CDR2 YYREEE (reference sequence). V was cut by 0 bases and J by 0 bases, with 13 bases left in between. The CDR3 DNA reads TGTGCCAGCAGCTTGGCCATGGGTTCACGCTCCTATAATTCACCCCTCCACTTT. Protein product: CASSLAMGSRSYNSPLHF.

V and J are TRBV4-2 and TRBJ2-2; TRBD2 aligns across 10 bases. CDR1 and CDR2 from the germline V gene are LGHNA and YNFKEQ. V was pared by 4 bases and J by 3 bases, with 5 bases of the junction left unmatched. The CDR3 length is 16 residues. DNA for the CDR3: TGTGCCAGCAGCCTTGGGAGCGGGGGGGACACCGGGGAGCTGTTTTTT. Translating gives CASSLGSGGDTGELFF.

The rearrangement uses TRBV7-2 and TRBJ2-7; possibly TRBD1 or TRBD2 for D (7 bases each). Germline-derived CDR1 and CDR2 are SGHTA and FQGNSA. The CDR3 has 16 residues. Trimming removed 0 bases from V and 2 bases from J, with 14 bases in between. The CDR3 nucleotides read TGTGCCAGCAGCTTAGCGGGCAGGGGGGGAACCTACGAGCAGTACTTC. As protein: CASSLAGRGGTYEQYF.

This clone was observed at least ten times. The sample carries other DNA sequences with the same CDR3. The CDR3 region is CSALQETQYF. The CDR3 bases are TGCAGTGCCCTACAAGAGACCCAGTACTTC. The chain has TRBV20-1 and TRBJ2-5; D gene ambiguous. This CDR3 is built from 10 residues. V was pared by 6 bases and J by 2 bases, with 4 bases between. The germline V gene encodes CDR1 DFQATT and CDR2 SNEGSKA (reference sequence).

The rearrangement joins TRBV7-9 to TRBJ1-1; no definite D call. V gave up 1 base and J gave up 4 bases, with 7 bases separating them. CDR3 length equals 13 residues. CDR1 is SEHNR and CDR2 is FQNEAQ in the germline V gene (reference sequence). CDR3 residues: CASSLERGTEAFF. The CDR3 DNA reads as TGTGCCAGCAGCTTAGAACGGGGCACTGAAGCTTTCTTT.

The gene calls are TRBV2 and TRBJ1-4; 10 bases align to TRBD1. The CDR3 has 19 residues. Germline V gene lookup returns CDR1 SNHLY and CDR2 FYNNEI. J lost 1 base, V lost 6 bases, and 14 bases had no gene match. The CDR3 DNA follows: TGTGCCAGCAGGCAAAGACAGGGGGCGAAGCTCCTAACTAATGAAAAACTGTTTTTT. It is translated as CASRQRQGAKLLTNEKLFF.

The chain joins TRBV7-2 to TRBJ2-7; TRBD2 might be the D (6 bases). The CDR3 length is 13 residues. The V gene lost 1 base and the J gene lost 7 bases, with 11 bases spanning the gap. Looked up from germline, CDR1 is SGHTA and CDR2 is FQGNSA. In nucleotides, the CDR3 is TGTGCCAGCAGCTTAGAGGGGAGGTCGGAGCAGTACTTC. Protein: CASSLEGRSEQYF.

The J gene is TRBJ1-4, the V gene TRBV29-1; tentatively, D is TRBD1 (6 bases). V was trimmed by 3 bases and J by 8 bases, leaving 13 bases between them. The length of the CDR3 is 13 residues. The germline CDR1 and CDR2 sequences are SQVTM and ANQGSEA. CDR3 nucleotide sequence: TGCAGCGTTGATTTCAGGGGAGACGAAAAACTGTTTTTT. Translating gives CSVDFRGDEKLFF.

The genes are TRBV11-2 and TRBJ2-7; D gene ambiguous. This CDR3 has 15 amino acids. Germline-derived CDR1 and CDR2 are SGHAT and FQNNGV. V was cut by 5 bases and J by 5 bases, with 19 bases left in between. CDR3 protein: CASSPPTGFRNEQYF. DNA for the CDR3: TGTGCCAGCAGCCCCCCGACTGGGTTCCGGAACGAGCAGTACTTC.

The V call is TRBV15, the J call TRBJ2-3; TRBD2 matches 12 bases. Germline V gives CDR1 LNHNV, CDR2 YYDKDF (reference sequence). V gave up 2 bases and J gave up 0 bases; unmatched junction bases: 0. The CDR3 is made up of 16 amino acids. CDR3 sequence reads: CATSRLAGGSTDTQYF. The CDR3 DNA sequence: TGTGCCACCAGCAGACTAGCGGGAGGGAGCACAGATACGCAGTATTTT.

The chain combines TRBV10-2 with TRBJ2-2; D is undetermined. CDR1 WSHSY and CDR2 SAAADI come from the germline V gene. V was shortened by 5 bases and J by 3 bases, with 4 bases between the two germline ends. The CDR3 covers 12 residues. The CDR3 DNA reads TGCGCCAGCAGTCAGGACACCGGGGAGCTGTTTTTT. As protein: CASSQDTGELFF.